A single TCR beta chain is shown here with its context. The primer mix had 60 Vbeta and 13 Jbeta primers. Assay: immunoSEQ multiplex PCR; the TCRdb copy retains only in-frame clones and omits some. The data hold about 140,000 clones, with approximately 79% observed a single time. This entry belongs to a study of cytomegalovirus exposure and HLA in healthy donors. Study overall: Earlier results showed roughly 120 million unique TCR beta sequences derived from 150 million to 200 million T cells.

The CDR3 is made up of 15 amino acids. Germline lookup yields CDR1 SGHTA and CDR2 FQGTGA. With 3 bases clipped from V and 7 bases from J, the junction kept 4 bases outside the gene matches. The sequencing sample was made of PBMCs. The receptor was isolated from a woman between 45 and 60 years old in good health and CMV-seropositive. The rearrangement uses TRBV7-3 and TRBJ2-3; TRBD2 aligns across 13 bases. CDR3 nucleotides: TGTGCCAGCAGCTTGGGACTAGCGGGGTTACATACGCAGTATTTT. It specifies CASSLGLAGLHTQYF.